A selection of T cell receptor beta chains follows, all from one sample in a study of siplizumab effects on memory and regulatory T cells. The method was immunoSEQ multiplex PCR; TCRdb's version includes in-frame clones alone and lacks a portion of them. The table lists some 97,000 clones, roughly 93% of them singletons, with 1% to 1.5% in the top ten. The sample consisted of non-Treg CD4+ T cells sorted from blood. Receptor source: a human donor in good health. The CDR3 runs from the conserved cysteine through the conserved F or W. D genes are given only for firm matches. The size entry is marked missing in some rows and otherwise reads once, few, many or a size class.

j_call cdr3_length clone_size d_call v_call cdr3_aa cdr3_nt
TRBJ1-6 15 NA TRBD1 TRBV27 CASSPGQGKVRPLHF TGTGCCAGCAGTCCGGGACAGGGGAAAGTTAGACCCCTCCACTTT
TRBJ1-4 14 NA NA TRBV7-9 CASRRRGMDEKLFF TGTGCCAGCAGGCGACGGGGGATGGATGAAAAACTGTTTTTT
TRBJ2-2 16 NA TRBD2 TRBV7-7 CASSPGRVINTGELFF TGTGCTAGCAGCCCCGGGAGGGTGATAAACACCGGGGAGCTGTTTTTT
TRBJ2-3 16 NA TRBD2 TRBV5-8 CASSHGTSGSTDTQYF TGTGCCAGCAGCCACGGGACTAGCGGGAGCACAGATACGCAGTATTTT
TRBJ1-4 14 NA NA TRBV5-1 CASSSGTKNEKLFF TGCGCCAGCAGCTCCGGGACGAAGAATGAAAAACTGTTTTTT
TRBJ2-1 13 NA NA TRBV7-6 CASSLNRYNEQFF TGTGCCAGCAGCTTAAACAGGTACAATGAGCAGTTCTTC
TRBJ2-7 13 NA NA TRBV28 CASSSPPHYEQYF TGTGCCAGCAGTTCCCCCCCCCACTACGAGCAGTACTTC
TRBJ1-1 13 once NA TRBV2 CASSMDGNTEAFF TGTGCCAGCAGTATGGACGGTAACACTGAAGCTTTCTTT
TRBJ2-7 15 NA TRBD2 TRBV19 CASSRTSGFTYEQYF TGTGCCAGTAGTCGGACTAGCGGGTTTACCTACGAGCAGTACTTC
TRBJ2-1 18 NA TRBD2 TRBV7-2 CASSSRTSGRGSYNEQFF TGTGCCAGCAGCTCTCGGACTAGCGGGAGGGGCTCCTACAATGAGCAGTTCTTC
TRBJ2-2 14 NA NA TRBV2 CASKGSLDTGELFF TGTGCCAGCAAGGGCAGCTTGGACACCGGGGAGCTGTTTTTT
TRBJ1-4 16 NA NA TRBV19 CASSKGRAQGNEKLFF TGTGCCAGTAGTAAGGGACGGGCGCAGGGGAATGAAAAACTGTTTTTT
TRBJ2-3 17 NA TRBD2 TRBV5-1 CASSLALLAGSTDTQYF TGCGCCAGCAGCTTGGCCCTACTAGCGGGGAGCACAGATACGCAGTATTTT
TRBJ2-7 14 NA TRBD2 TRBV10-1 CASSSSGRTYEQYF TGCGCCAGCAGTTCTAGCGGGCGAACCTACGAGCAGTACTTC
TRBJ1-1 12 NA NA TRBV29-1 CSVVGAGTEAFF TGCAGCGTTGTCGGGGCAGGGACTGAAGCTTTCTTT
TRBJ1-1 16 NA NA TRBV4-1 CASSQGPRGGYTEAFF TGCGCCAGCAGCCAAGGACCGAGGGGGGGGTACACTGAAGCTTTCTTT
TRBJ2-3 23 NA NA TRBV27 CASSLMFVPAGAISRTSTDTQYF TGTGCCAGCAGTTTAATGTTTGTCCCGGCAGGGGCTATTAGTCGGACAAGCACAGATACGCAGTATTTT
TRBJ2-7 15 NA NA TRBV6-9 CASSYTGVKAYEQYF TGTGCCAGCAGTTACACAGGCGTTAAAGCCTACGAGCAGTACTTC
TRBJ2-5 14 NA TRBD2 TRBV2 CASRSGTTQETQYF TGTGCCAGCAGGTCCGGGACTACCCAAGAGACCCAGTACTTC
TRBJ2-7 16 NA TRBD2 TRBV5-4 CASSGGHGLALYEQYF TGTGCCAGCAGCGGGGGGCATGGACTAGCCCTCTACGAGCAGTACTTC
TRBJ2-1 12 NA NA TRBV10-2 CASSEFRNEQFF TGCGCCAGCAGTGAGTTTAGGAATGAGCAGTTCTTC
TRBJ2-1 13 NA NA TRBV5-1 CASRRDLYNEQFF TGCGCCAGCAGAAGGGACTTGTACAATGAGCAGTTCTTC
TRBJ2-3 12 NA NA TRBV9 CASSARTDTQYF TGTGCCAGCAGCGCACGGACAGATACGCAGTATTTT
TRBJ2-3 15 NA TRBD2 TRBV10-1 CASSSTSGTRDTQYF TGCGCCAGCAGTTCGACTAGCGGGACTCGAGATACGCAGTATTTT
TRBJ2-5 13 NA NA TRBV7-8 CASSFDSQETQYF TGTGCCAGCAGCTTTGACTCCCAAGAGACCCAGTACTTC
TRBJ2-1 15 NA TRBD2 TRBV2 CASRATSGRGSEQFF TGTGCCAGCAGGGCTACTAGCGGGCGGGGTTCTGAGCAGTTCTTC
TRBJ2-3 14 NA NA TRBV7-3 CASGASGPTDTQYF TGTGCCAGCGGGGCGTCAGGGCCCACAGATACGCAGTATTTT
TRBJ1-4 17 NA NA TRBV28 CASSSEAWVGTNEKLFF TGTGCCAGCAGTTCCGAGGCGTGGGTCGGAACTAATGAAAAACTGTTTTTT
TRBJ2-7 14 NA NA TRBV13 CASSPTRGTYEQYF TGTGCCAGCAGTCCAACTAGAGGGACCTACGAGCAGTACTTC
TRBJ2-7 15 NA NA TRBV15 CATSRDGAATYEQYF TGTGCCACCAGCAGAGATGGAGCGGCTACCTACGAGCAGTACTTC